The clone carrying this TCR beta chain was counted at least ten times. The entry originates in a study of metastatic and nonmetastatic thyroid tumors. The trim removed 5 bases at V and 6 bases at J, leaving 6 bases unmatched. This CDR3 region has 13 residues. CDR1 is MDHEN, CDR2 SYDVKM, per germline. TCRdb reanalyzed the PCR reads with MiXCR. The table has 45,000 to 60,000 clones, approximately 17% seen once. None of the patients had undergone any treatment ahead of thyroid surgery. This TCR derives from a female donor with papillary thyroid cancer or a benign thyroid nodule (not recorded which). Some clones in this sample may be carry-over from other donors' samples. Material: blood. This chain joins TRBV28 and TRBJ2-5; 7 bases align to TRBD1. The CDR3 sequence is CASSRTGEQTQYF. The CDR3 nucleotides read TGTGCCAGCAGTCGCACAGGGGAACAGACCCAGTACTTC.